These T cell receptor beta chains were read from a single sample in a study of regulatory T cells in long-lasting Graves disease. From the multiplex PCR reads, TCRdb called clonotypes with MiXCR, one entry per CDR3 protein. The sample consists of a few hundred thousand distinct CDR3 sequences, around 20% of them appearing once. The sample in question was peripheral blood mononuclear cells (PBMCs), obtained at new diagnosis, from a patient treated with antithyroid drugs. The receptors derive from a female donor with Graves disease. Both conserved end residues are part of each CDR3. A D gene is named only where the DNA matches it firmly. Part of the rows lack a size; the others show once, few, many or a class for expanded clones.

v_gene	d_gene	j_gene	abundance	CDR3aa	CDR3nt
TRBV6-2/TRBV6-3	TRBD1	TRBJ2-7	.	CASTNGTDRVIYEQYF	TGTGCCAGCACCAATGGGACGGACAGGGTAATTTACGAGCAGTACTTC
TRBV20-1	TRBD2	TRBJ2-7	many	CSVTPSGAFYEQYF	TGCAGTGTGACACCCAGCGGGGCTTTCTACGAGCAGTACTTC
TRBV5-4	.	TRBJ2-1	few	CASRIEPLSYNEQFF	TGTGCCAGCAGGATAGAGCCGCTCTCCTACAATGAGCAGTTCTTC
TRBV5-5	.	TRBJ2-7	.	CASSLEVRSYEQYF	TGTGCCAGCAGCTTGGAGGTCAGGAGCTACGAGCAGTACTTC
TRBV11-2	.	TRBJ1-2	many	CASSLDQGYGYTF	TGTGCCAGCAGCTTAGACCAGGGGTATGGCTACACCTTC
TRBV12-3/TRBV12-4	TRBD2	TRBJ2-1	once	CASSPGTRNGNEQFF	TGTGCCAGCAGCCCTGGGACTAGAAACGGCAATGAGCAGTTCTTC
TRBV18	.	TRBJ2-7	many	CASSGNLFYEQYF	TGTGCCAGCTCCGGGAATCTCTTCTACGAGCAGTACTTC
TRBV3-1	.	TRBJ2-5	many	CASSLTTGTQYF	TGTGCCAGCAGCCTCACGACGGGGACCCAGTACTTC
TRBV4-3	TRBD2	TRBJ2-1	many	CASSQGAGGFSYNEQFF	TGCGCCAGCAGCCAAGGGGCGGGGGGCTTCTCCTACAATGAGCAGTTCTTC
TRBV14	.	TRBJ1-1	.	CASSHLGGPYTEAFF	TGTGCCAGCAGCCACCTTGGGGGGCCTTACACTGAAGCTTTCTTT
TRBV20-1	.	TRBJ1-5	many	CSARDSRGNQPQHF	TGCAGTGCTAGGGACAGTCGAGGCAATCAGCCCCAGCATTTT
TRBV27	.	TRBJ1-6	many	CASSVSGTYNSPLHF	TGTGCCAGCTCAGTCTCAGGGACCTATAATTCACCCCTCCACTTT
TRBV28	.	TRBJ1-5	many	CASSLSTLAAQPQHF	TGTGCCAGCAGTTTATCGACCCTCGCGGCGCAGCCCCAGCATTTT
TRBV11-2	TRBD1	TRBJ1-5	many	CASSLTGGDEPQHF	TGTGCCAGCAGCCTGACAGGGGGCGACGAGCCCCAGCATTTT
TRBV18	.	TRBJ1-2	.	CASSPRGEGPYGYTF	TGTGCCAGCTCACCACGAGGGGAAGGACCCTATGGCTACACCTTC
TRBV28	.	TRBJ1-2	.	CASSLVTRNYGYTF	TGTGCCAGCAGTTTAGTGACAAGGAACTATGGCTACACCTTC
TRBV5-8	TRBD1	TRBJ2-2	many	CASLRDRFTGELFF	TGTGCCAGCCTCCGGGACAGATTCACCGGGGAGCTGTTTTTT
TRBV7-9	.	TRBJ1-2	many	CASSLTRGKGYYGYTF	TGTGCCAGCAGTTTAACGCGAGGGAAGGGCTACTATGGCTACACCTTC
TRBV7-9	.	TRBJ2-5	few	CASSLARGSQETQYF	TGTGCCAGCAGCTTAGCGCGAGGGAGCCAAGAGACCCAGTACTTC
TRBV3-1	TRBD2	TRBJ2-3	once	CASSTRGGGTDTQYF	TGTGCCAGCAGCACCCGCGGGGGGGGGACAGATACGCAGTATTTT
TRBV9	TRBD1	TRBJ2-7	many	CASSQGTGIYEQYF	TGTGCCAGCAGTCAAGGGACAGGGATATACGAGCAGTACTTC
TRBV13	TRBD1	TRBJ1-2	many	CASSSPGQGNYGYTF	TGTGCCAGCAGCTCCCCAGGACAGGGGAACTATGGCTACACCTTC
TRBV5-1	.	TRBJ1-6	many	CASSLEVGNSPLHF	TGCGCCAGCAGCTTGGAGGTTGGGAATTCACCCCTCCACTTT
TRBV5-5	TRBD1	TRBJ1-1	many	CASQPTGAVYTEAFF	TGTGCCAGCCAACCTACAGGGGCGGTGTACACTGAAGCTTTCTTT
TRBV12-5	.	TRBJ2-1	.	CASGRGPTYEQFF	TGTGCTAGTGGCCGGGGACCGACTTATGAGCAGTTCTTC
TRBV5-1	TRBD2	TRBJ2-1	many	CASTGGANNEQFF	TGCGCCAGCACGGGGGGGGCCAACAATGAGCAGTTCTTC